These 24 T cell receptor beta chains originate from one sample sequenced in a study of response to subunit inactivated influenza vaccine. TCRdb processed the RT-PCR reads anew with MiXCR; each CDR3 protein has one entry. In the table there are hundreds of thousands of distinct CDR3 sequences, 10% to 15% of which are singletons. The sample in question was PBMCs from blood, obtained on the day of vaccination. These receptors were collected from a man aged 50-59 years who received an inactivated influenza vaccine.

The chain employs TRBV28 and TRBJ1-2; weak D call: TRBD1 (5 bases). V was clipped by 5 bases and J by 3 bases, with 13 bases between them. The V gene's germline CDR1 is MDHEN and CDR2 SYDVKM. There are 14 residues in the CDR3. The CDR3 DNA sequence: TGTGCCAGCAGTATGACCCGGGGGGACTATGGCTACACCTTC. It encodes CASSMTRGDYGYTF.

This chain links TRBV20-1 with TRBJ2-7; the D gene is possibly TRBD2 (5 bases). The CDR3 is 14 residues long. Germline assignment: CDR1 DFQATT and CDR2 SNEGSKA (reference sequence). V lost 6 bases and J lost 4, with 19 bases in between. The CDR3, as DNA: TGCAGTGCCGAGGGTCCCCCCGTGTTTTACGAGCAGTACTTC. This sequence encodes CSAEGPPVFYEQYF.

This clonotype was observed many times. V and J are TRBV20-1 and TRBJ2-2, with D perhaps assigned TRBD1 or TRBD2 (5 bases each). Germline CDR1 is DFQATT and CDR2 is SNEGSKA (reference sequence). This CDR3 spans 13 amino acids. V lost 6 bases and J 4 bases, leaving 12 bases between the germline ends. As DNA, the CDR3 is TGCAGTGCGAATAGGGGAGCCACCGGGGAGCTGTTTTTT. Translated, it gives CSANRGATGELFF.

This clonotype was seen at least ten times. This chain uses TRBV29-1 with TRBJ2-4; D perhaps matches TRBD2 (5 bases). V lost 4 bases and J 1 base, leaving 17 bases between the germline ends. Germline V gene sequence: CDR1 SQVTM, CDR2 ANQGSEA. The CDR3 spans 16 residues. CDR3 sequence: CSVGFAGLEAKNIQYF. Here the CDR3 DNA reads TGCAGCGTTGGTTTCGCGGGCCTGGAGGCCAAAAACATTCAGTACTTC.

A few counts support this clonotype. CDR3 amino acids: CASSGEHKGGYTF. The CDR3 DNA reads as TGTGCCAGCAGTGGGGAACATAAGGGAGGCTACACCTTC. The gene calls are TRBV2 and TRBJ1-2; D is ambiguous. Trimming removed 4 bases from V and 8 bases from J, with 14 bases in between. The germline CDR1 and CDR2 sequences are SNHLY and FYNNEI. The CDR3 length is 13 residues.

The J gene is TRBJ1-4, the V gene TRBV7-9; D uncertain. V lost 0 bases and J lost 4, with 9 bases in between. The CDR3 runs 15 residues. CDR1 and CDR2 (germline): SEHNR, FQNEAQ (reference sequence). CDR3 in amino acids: CASSLAPVLNEKLFF. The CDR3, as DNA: TGTGCCAGCAGCTTAGCTCCAGTGCTTAATGAAAAACTGTTTTTT.

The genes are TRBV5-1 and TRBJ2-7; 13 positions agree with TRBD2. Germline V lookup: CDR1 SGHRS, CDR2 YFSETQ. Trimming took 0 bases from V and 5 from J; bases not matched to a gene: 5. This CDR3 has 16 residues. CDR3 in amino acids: CASSLGLAGGLHEQYF. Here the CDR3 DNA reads TGCGCCAGCAGCTTGGGACTAGCGGGAGGTCTCCACGAGCAGTACTTC.

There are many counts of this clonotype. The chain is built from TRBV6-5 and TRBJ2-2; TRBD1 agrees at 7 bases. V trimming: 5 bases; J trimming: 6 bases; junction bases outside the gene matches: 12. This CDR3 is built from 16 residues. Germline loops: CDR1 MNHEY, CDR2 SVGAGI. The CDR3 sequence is CASSLLGQPDPGELFF. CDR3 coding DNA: TGTGCCAGCAGTCTACTGGGACAGCCGGATCCCGGGGAGCTGTTTTTT.

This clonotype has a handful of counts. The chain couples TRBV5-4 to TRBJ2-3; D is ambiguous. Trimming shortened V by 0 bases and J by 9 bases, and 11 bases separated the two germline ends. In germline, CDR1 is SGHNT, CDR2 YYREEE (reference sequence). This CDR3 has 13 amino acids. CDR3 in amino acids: CASSLDTTGTQYF. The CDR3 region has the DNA TGTGCCAGCAGCTTGGATACCACCGGAACGCAGTATTTT.

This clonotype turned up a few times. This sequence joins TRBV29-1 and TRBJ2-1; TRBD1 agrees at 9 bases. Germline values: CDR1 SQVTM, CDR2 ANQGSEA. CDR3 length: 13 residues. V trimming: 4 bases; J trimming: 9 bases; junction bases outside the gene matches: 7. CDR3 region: CSVVRTGVLEQFF. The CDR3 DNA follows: TGCAGCGTTGTCAGGACAGGGGTTCTTGAGCAGTTCTTC.

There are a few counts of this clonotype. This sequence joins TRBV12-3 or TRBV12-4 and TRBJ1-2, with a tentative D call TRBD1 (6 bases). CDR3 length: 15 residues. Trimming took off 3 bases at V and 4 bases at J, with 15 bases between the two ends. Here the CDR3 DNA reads TGTGCCAGCAGTTTCCAGGGGCTATCCTCCTATGGCTACACCTTC. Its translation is CASSFQGLSSYGYTF.

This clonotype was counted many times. This CDR3 is CASRNRGETGELFF. Written as DNA, the CDR3 is TGCGCCAGCAGGAACAGGGGAGAAACCGGGGAGCTGTTTTTT. The chain joins TRBV5-1 to TRBJ2-2, with 7 bases identical to TRBD1. The CDR3 runs 14 residues. The V gene end was trimmed by 5 bases and the J gene end by 5 bases; junction bases not matched to a gene: 6. Germline V gene sequence: CDR1 SGHRS, CDR2 YFSETQ.

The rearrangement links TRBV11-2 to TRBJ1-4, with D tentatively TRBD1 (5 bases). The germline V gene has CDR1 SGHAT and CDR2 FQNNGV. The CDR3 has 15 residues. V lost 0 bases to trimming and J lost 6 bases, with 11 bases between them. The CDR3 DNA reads TGTGCCAGCAGCTTAGATCGGGACGGATATGAAAAACTGTTTTTT. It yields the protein CASSLDRDGYEKLFF.

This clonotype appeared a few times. The CDR3 region is CASTQGQADEKLFF. The CDR3 DNA reads as TGTGCCAGCACCCAGGGACAGGCGGATGAAAAACTGTTTTTT. The rearrangement joins TRBV5-8 to TRBJ1-4; 8 nucleotides agree with TRBD1. Per the germline V gene, CDR1 is SGHTS and CDR2 is YDEGEE. Germline trimming cut 6 bases from V and 6 bases from J; bases unmatched to any gene: 7. The CDR3 contains 14 residues.

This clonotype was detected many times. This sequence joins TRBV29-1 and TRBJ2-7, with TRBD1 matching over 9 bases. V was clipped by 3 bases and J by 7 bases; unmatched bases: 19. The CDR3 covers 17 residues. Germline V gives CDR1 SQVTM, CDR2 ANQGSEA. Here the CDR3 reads CSVERGASGTGLEEQYF. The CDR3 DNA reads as TGCAGCGTTGAGAGGGGCGCCTCCGGGACAGGGTTAGAGGAGCAGTACTTC.

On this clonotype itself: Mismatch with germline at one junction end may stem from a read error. CDR3 sequence (DNA): TGTGCCAGCACTGAATTAAGCTACGAGCAGTACTTC. This translates into CASTELSYEQYF. This chain uses TRBV2 with TRBJ2-7, with unresolved D. This CDR3 contains 12 residues. The V gene's germline CDR1 is SNHLY and CDR2 FYNNEI.

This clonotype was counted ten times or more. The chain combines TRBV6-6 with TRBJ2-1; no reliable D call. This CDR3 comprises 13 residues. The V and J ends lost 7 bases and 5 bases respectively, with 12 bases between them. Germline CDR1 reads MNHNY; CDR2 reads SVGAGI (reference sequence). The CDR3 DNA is TGTGCCAGCAAGTTCAGTAAAAACAATGAGCAGTTCTTC. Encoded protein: CASKFSKNNEQFF.

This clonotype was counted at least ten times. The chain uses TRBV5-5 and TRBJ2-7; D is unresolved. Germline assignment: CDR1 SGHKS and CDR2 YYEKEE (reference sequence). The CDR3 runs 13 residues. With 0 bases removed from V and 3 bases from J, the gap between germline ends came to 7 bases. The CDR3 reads CASSLEQSYEQYF. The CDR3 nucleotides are TGTGCCAGCAGCTTGGAACAAAGCTACGAGCAGTACTTC. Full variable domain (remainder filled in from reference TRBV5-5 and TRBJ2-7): DAGVTQSPTHLIKTRGQQVTLRCSPISGHKSVSWYQQVLGQGPQFIFQYYEKEERGRGNFPDRFSARQFPNYSSELNVNALLLGDSALYLCASSLEQSYEQYFGPGTRLTVT.

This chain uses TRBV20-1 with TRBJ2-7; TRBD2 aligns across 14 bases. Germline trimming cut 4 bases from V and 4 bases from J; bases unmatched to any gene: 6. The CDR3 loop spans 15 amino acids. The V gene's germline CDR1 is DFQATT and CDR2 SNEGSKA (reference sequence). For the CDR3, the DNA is TGCAGTGCTATTGGGACTAGCGGGAGTAGGTACGAGCAGTACTTC. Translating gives CSAIGTSGSRYEQYF.

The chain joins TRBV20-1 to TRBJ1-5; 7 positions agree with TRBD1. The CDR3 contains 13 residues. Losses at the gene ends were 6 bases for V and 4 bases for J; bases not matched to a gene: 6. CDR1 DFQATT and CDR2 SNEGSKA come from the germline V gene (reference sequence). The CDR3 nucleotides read TGCAGTGCCGAGACAGGGCTTAATCAGCCCCAGCATTTT. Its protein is CSAETGLNQPQHF.

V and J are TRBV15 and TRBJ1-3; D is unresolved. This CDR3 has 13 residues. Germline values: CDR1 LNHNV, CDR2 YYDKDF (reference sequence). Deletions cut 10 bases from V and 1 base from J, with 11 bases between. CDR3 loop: CAIRLKSGNTIYF. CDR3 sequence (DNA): TGTGCCATCAGATTGAAGTCTGGAAACACCATATATTTT.

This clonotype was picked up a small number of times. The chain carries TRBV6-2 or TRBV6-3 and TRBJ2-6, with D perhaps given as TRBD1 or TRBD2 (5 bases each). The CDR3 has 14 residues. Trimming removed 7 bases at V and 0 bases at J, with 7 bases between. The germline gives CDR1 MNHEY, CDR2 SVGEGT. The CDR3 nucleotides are TGTGCCAGCACAGGGAGCTCTGGGGCCAACGTCCTGACTTTC. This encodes CASTGSSGANVLTF.

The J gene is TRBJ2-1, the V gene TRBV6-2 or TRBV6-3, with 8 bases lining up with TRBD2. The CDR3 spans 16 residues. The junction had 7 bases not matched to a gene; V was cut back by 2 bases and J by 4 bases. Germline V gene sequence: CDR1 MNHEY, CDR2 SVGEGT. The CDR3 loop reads CASSYVAGRLYNEQFF. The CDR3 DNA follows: TGTGCCAGCAGTTACGTAGCGGGGCGTCTTTACAATGAGCAGTTCTTC.

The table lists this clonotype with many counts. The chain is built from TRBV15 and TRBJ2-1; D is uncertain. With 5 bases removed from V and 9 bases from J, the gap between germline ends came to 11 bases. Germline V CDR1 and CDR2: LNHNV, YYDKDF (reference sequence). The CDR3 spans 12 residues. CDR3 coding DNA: TGTGCCACCAGCTCCAGATCTAGTGAGCAGTTCTTC. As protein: CATSSRSSEQFF.